Below, 20 T cell receptor beta chains from the same sample are listed, as sequenced in a study of beta chain features in type 1 diabetes. Isolated RNA was reverse transcribed in full, so expressed TCRB transcripts were sequenced. The data were produced by immunoSEQ multiplex PCR, yet TCRdb's version contains in-frame clones alone and is incomplete. This table has approximately 400,000 clones, roughly 15% appearing once. The sample consisted of naive CD4+ T cells from blood. The receptors come from a woman aged 18-29 years in good health.

The V and J genes are TRBV2 and TRBJ2-5; a weak D match, TRBD2 (6 bases). CDR3 length equals 13 residues. V lost 9 bases and J 7 bases, leaving 18 bases between the germline ends. Germline-derived CDR1 and CDR2 are SNHLY and FYNNEI. The CDR3 bases are TGTGCCAGGACCACCGGAGGGCAGGGGACCCAGTACTTC. Translating it yields CARTTGGQGTQYF. The full variable domain, rest sourced from reference TRBV2 and TRBJ2-5, is EPEVTQTPSHQVTQMGQEVILRCVPISNHLYFYWYRQILGQKVEFLVSFYNNEISEKSEIFDDQFSVERPDGSNFTLKIRSTKLEDSAMYFCARTTGGQGTQYFGPGTRLLVL.

This clone was detected only a few times. The chain links TRBV13 to TRBJ2-1; 10 positions match TRBD2. The J segment lost 7 bases and the V segment lost 0 bases, leaving 9 bases of the junction unmatched. The CDR3 has 17 amino acids. In germline, CDR1 is PRHDT, CDR2 FYEKMQ (reference sequence). Written as DNA, the CDR3 is TGTGCCAGCAGCTTAGGCCGTGGGACTAGCGTAAGTAATGAGCAGTTCTTC. Its protein product is CASSLGRGTSVSNEQFF.

This clone was counted a few times. This sequence joins TRBV5-1 and TRBJ2-1; no definite D call. V was pared by 3 bases and J by 0 bases, with 4 bases between. The CDR3 covers 13 residues. In germline, CDR1 is SGHRS, CDR2 YFSETQ. The CDR3 sequence: CASSSYSYNEQFF. In DNA form, the CDR3 reads TGCGCCAGCAGCTCTTACTCCTACAATGAGCAGTTCTTC.

This chain uses TRBV5-4 with TRBJ2-5; 11 bases are a match to TRBD1. CDR3 size: 15 residues. Germline assignment: CDR1 SGHNT and CDR2 YYREEE (reference sequence). V dropped 3 bases and J dropped 5; count of bases not matched to a gene: 6. The CDR3 reads CASSSGQGAWETQYF. The CDR3 DNA reads TGTGCCAGCAGCTCTGGACAGGGGGCCTGGGAGACCCAGTACTTC.

This clone has a handful of counts. V and J are TRBV9 and TRBJ1-1; D is uncertain. V was shortened by 0 bases and J by 3 bases, with 6 bases between the two germline ends. Looked up from germline, CDR1 is SGDLS and CDR2 is YYNGEE. The CDR3 extends over 13 amino acids. DNA for the CDR3: TGTGCCAGCAGCGTAGTCAGTTACACTGAAGCTTTCTTT. This codes for CASSVVSYTEAFF.

The V call is TRBV19, the J call TRBJ2-2, with D unclear. V shed 3 bases and J shed 0 bases, with 5 bases lying between them. The germline V gene encodes CDR1 LNHDA and CDR2 SQIVND (reference sequence). CDR3 length equals 14 residues. The CDR3 region is CASSILTNTGELFF. DNA for the CDR3: TGTGCCAGTAGTATCCTTACGAACACCGGGGAGCTGTTTTTT.

This clone was counted a few times. The V call is TRBV5-1, the J call TRBJ1-2; 9 nucleotides line up with TRBD1. The CDR3 is 15 residues long. V lost 4 bases and J lost 1; bases outside the gene matches: 5. The V gene's germline CDR1 is SGHRS and CDR2 YFSETQ. In DNA, the CDR3 is TGCGCCAGCAGCATCGACAGGGGGTATAACTATGGCTACACCTTC. Its translation: CASSIDRGYNYGYTF. Supplemented by reference TRBV5-1 and TRBJ1-2, the full variable domain reads KAGVTQTPRYLIKTRGQQVTLSCSPISGHRSVSWYQQTPGQGLQFLFEYFSETQRNKGNFPGRFSGRQFSNSRSEMNVSTLELGDSALYLCASSIDRGYNYGYTFGSGTRLTVV.

This clone was observed a handful of times. The chain is built from TRBV19 and TRBJ2-2, with 7 positions matching TRBD2. The CDR3 runs 15 residues. Germline lookup yields CDR1 LNHDA and CDR2 SQIVND (reference sequence). Trimming at V came to 5 bases and at J to 5 bases, leaving 8 bases not matched to a gene. The CDR3 sequence is CASSPGTTNTGELFF. CDR3 DNA sequence: TGTGCCAGTAGTCCCGGGACTACTAATACCGGGGAGCTGTTTTTT.

This clone came up a few times. The CDR3 region is CASSETGIGNYGYTF. CDR3 bases: TGCGCCAGCAGCGAGACAGGGATTGGGAACTATGGCTACACCTTC. The chain joins TRBV5-1 to TRBJ1-2; 7 nucleotides agree with TRBD1. CDR1 and CDR2 (germline): SGHRS, YFSETQ. CDR3 length: 15 residues. V lost 4 bases and J lost 2; bases outside the gene matches: 8. The complete variable domain, with remaining parts taken from reference TRBV5-1 and TRBJ1-2, reads KAGVTQTPRYLIKTRGQQVTLSCSPISGHRSVSWYQQTPGQGLQFLFEYFSETQRNKGNFPGRFSGRQFSNSRSEMNVSTLELGDSALYLCASSETGIGNYGYTFGSGTRLTVV.

The V and J genes are TRBV2 and TRBJ2-7; D unresolved. Trimming took 6 bases from V and 3 from J, leaving 9 bases between them. The CDR3 spans 12 residues. CDR1 SNHLY and CDR2 FYNNEI come from the germline V gene. DNA for the CDR3: TGTGCCAGCAGAAAGCAAAGCTACGAGCAGTACTTC. Translating it yields CASRKQSYEQYF.

The chain joins TRBV30 to TRBJ1-3; D unclear. Germline V gene data show CDR1 as GTSNPN and CDR2 as SVGIG (reference sequence). Trimming removed 7 bases from V and 1 base from J, with 14 bases in between. The CDR3 runs to 14 residues. For the CDR3, the DNA is TGTGCCTTGGCCCCTGGTGGTTCTGGAAACACCATATATTTT. Its protein is CALAPGGSGNTIYF.

The chain combines TRBV2 with TRBJ1-2; 10 bases are a match to TRBD1. The CDR3 totals 15 residues. After removal of 5 bases from V and 6 bases from J, the junction contained 9 bases not matched to a gene. Germline CDR1 and CDR2: SNHLY and FYNNEI. The DNA for the CDR3 is TGTGCCAGCAGTCCACAGAAGACAGGGGGCCATGGCTACACCTTC. As protein: CASSPQKTGGHGYTF.

This clone was seen only a few times. The genes are TRBV5-1 and TRBJ2-3; no reliable D call. The CDR3 loop spans 16 amino acids. The germline CDR1 and CDR2 sequences are SGHRS and YFSETQ. V was clipped by 7 bases and J by 0 bases, with 18 bases between them. CDR3 nucleotide sequence: TGCGCCAGCTCACCGCCGGAGACTGCAAGCACAGATACGCAGTATTTT. It specifies CASSPPETASTDTQYF.

This clone was recorded a few times. J is TRBJ1-1 and V is TRBV9; a weak D match, TRBD1 (6 bases). From germline, CDR1 is SGDLS and CDR2 YYNGEE. The CDR3 spans 17 residues. The germline V and J ends were trimmed by 1 base and 0 bases, with 16 bases remaining between them. The DNA of the CDR3 is TGTGCCAGCAGCGTATGGGGAAAGGGACAAATGAACACTGAAGCTTTCTTT. Protein sequence: CASSVWGKGQMNTEAFF.

This rearrangement joins TRBV4-2 to TRBJ2-7, with 7 bases matching TRBD2. The CDR3 is made up of 15 amino acids. Unmatched junction bases numbered 6, after V lost 2 bases and J lost 2 bases. CDR1 is LGHNA, CDR2 YNFKEQ, per germline. The CDR3: CASSQTGGRTYEQYF. The CDR3 DNA reads TGTGCCAGCAGCCAAACGGGGGGACGGACCTACGAGCAGTACTTC.

This clone came up a few times. This sample includes further DNA sequences coding for the same CDR3. The CDR3 nucleotides are TGCGCCAGCAGCCAAGATCCGGGACAGGGATACGAGCAGTACTTC. It yields the protein CASSQDPGQGYEQYF. This chain links TRBV4-3 with TRBJ2-7; 9 positions match TRBD1. Germline V gene sequence: CDR1 LGHNA, CDR2 YSLEER. Unmatched junction bases numbered 4, after V lost 0 bases and J lost 4 bases. The CDR3 has 15 residues.

The V gene is TRBV29-1, the J gene TRBJ2-7; possible D gene TRBD1, 5 bases. Germline assignment: CDR1 SQVTM and CDR2 ANQGSEA. The CDR3 consists of 12 residues. V lost 0 bases to trimming and J lost 3 bases, with 6 bases between them. In DNA form, the CDR3 reads TGCAGCGTTGAAGAAAGGGGCTACGAGCAGTACTTC. Its protein product is CSVEERGYEQYF.

This clone was seen only a few times. V is TRBV28 and J is TRBJ1-2, with no clear D. This CDR3 is built from 13 residues. Trimming shortened V by 7 bases and J by 8 bases, and 17 bases separated the two germline ends. The germline V gene has CDR1 MDHEN and CDR2 SYDVKM. Here the CDR3 DNA reads TGTGCCAGCATCCGAGGGAACGGGCGAGGCTACACCTTC. Its protein is CASIRGNGRGYTF.

This clone came up a few times. The V and J genes are TRBV4-3 and TRBJ1-2; D is uncertain. CDR1 is LGHNA and CDR2 is YSLEER in the germline V gene. This CDR3 has 14 amino acids. V shed 0 bases and J shed 7 bases, with 12 bases lying between them. Written as DNA, the CDR3 is TGCGCCAGCAGCCAAGAAACTCGCCTCTCTGGCTACACCTTC. It specifies CASSQETRLSGYTF.

This clone was seen more than once but under ten times. The chain links TRBV7-3 to TRBJ2-3, with D unclear. Germline-derived CDR1 and CDR2 are SGHTA and FQGTGA. The V end was cut by 3 bases, the J end by 0 bases, with 10 bases between. The CDR3 totals 15 residues. CDR3 sequence reads: CASSFRPSSTDTQYF. CDR3 DNA sequence: TGTGCCAGCAGCTTTCGTCCTTCTAGCACAGATACGCAGTATTTT.